The 7 T cell receptor beta chains in this list originate from one sample, sequenced in a study of blood T cell repertoires in COVID-19. The table came from immunoSEQ multiplex PCR; TCRdb's copy has only in-frame clones and leaves some out. The sample consists of approximately 110,000 clones, around 83% of them appearing once. Sequencing was done on a sample of peripheral blood. The source of these receptors is a woman of 80 years or more with COVID-19, enrolled during active disease.

This clone came up once. This chain links TRBV7-9 with TRBJ2-7; unclear D gene. Looked up from germline, CDR1 is SEHNR and CDR2 is FQNEAQ (reference sequence). The V and J ends lost 5 bases and 0 bases respectively, with 11 bases between them. This CDR3 contains 14 residues. The CDR3 region has the DNA TGTGCCAGCAGCCCCCCTCCCCTCTCCTACGAGCAGTACTTC. Encoded protein: CASSPPPLSYEQYF.

V gene TRBV9 combines with J gene TRBJ1-3, with 7 bases lining up with TRBD1. Losses at the gene ends were 4 bases for V and 1 base for J; bases not matched to a gene: 11. Germline-derived CDR1 and CDR2 are SGDLS and YYNGEE. This CDR3 comprises 17 residues. The CDR3 bases are TGTGCCAGCAGCTCCCCGGTACAGGACAGGTCTGGAAACACCATATATTTT. Translation: CASSSPVQDRSGNTIYF.

This chain links TRBV6-2 or TRBV6-3 with TRBJ2-5; 14 bases line up with TRBD2. Germline lookup yields CDR1 MNHEY and CDR2 SVGEGT. Trimming cost V 2 bases and J 5 bases; bases outside gene matches: 7. The CDR3 spans 17 residues. The CDR3: CASSYGGTSGRLETQYF. CDR3 nucleotides: TGTGCCAGCAGTTACGGAGGGACTAGCGGGAGATTGGAGACCCAGTACTTC.

This clone was observed a handful of times. J is TRBJ2-7 and V is TRBV2; TRBD2 is a possible D gene (5 bases). V dropped 1 base and J dropped 3 bases, with 10 bases sitting between them. This CDR3 is built from 14 residues. The germline CDR1 and CDR2 sequences are SNHLY and FYNNEI. The CDR3 here is CASSEVPGVYEQYF. The CDR3 DNA sequence: TGTGCCAGCAGTGAAGTCCCCGGGGTCTACGAGCAGTACTTC.

V and J are TRBV27 and TRBJ1-4; D unclear. This CDR3 contains 15 residues. Per the germline V gene, CDR1 is MNHEY and CDR2 is SMNVEV (reference sequence). V shed 4 bases and J shed 0 bases, with 9 bases lying between them. The CDR3 here is CASSYLYATNEKLFF. Here the CDR3 DNA reads TGTGCCAGCAGTTACTTATATGCAACTAATGAAAAACTGTTTTTT.

The rearrangement links TRBV4-3 to TRBJ2-1; D is perhaps TRBD1 (6 bases). V was cut by 1 base and J by 5 bases, with 18 bases left in between. This CDR3 has 17 residues. Germline CDR1 LGHNA, CDR2 YSLEER. CDR3 coding DNA: TGCGCCAGCAGCCAAGCCCCTCGACAGGTTTCCCACAATGAGCAGTTCTTC. It yields the protein CASSQAPRQVSHNEQFF.

This chain links TRBV5-1 with TRBJ2-2, with a possible D match to TRBD2 (5 bases). Trimming shortened V by 2 bases and J by 1 base, and 9 bases separated the two germline ends. From germline, CDR1 is SGHRS and CDR2 YFSETQ. The CDR3 totals 15 residues. CDR3 protein: CASSLEGMNTGELFF. CDR3 in DNA: TGCGCCAGCAGCTTAGAGGGCATGAACACCGGGGAGCTGTTTTTT.